The clone carrying this T cell receptor (beta chain) was observed a few times. Its antigen is undetermined. These data originate in a study of T cells in localized non-small cell lung cancer. Regarding the study as a whole: Uninvolved adjacent lung showed higher T cell clonality than tumor. Density of T cells in blood, when higher, went with longer overall survival. Detection in adjacent lung was observed for a median around 59 of the top 100 tumor clones. Analysis by sequencing included only one tumor region, so heterogeneity remains possible.

Measured with immunoSEQ multiplex PCR; TCRdb has only the in-frame clones, and not every one. Here the sample spans several thousand clones, around 22% being singletons. The sequence was collected from a man aged 18 to 49 with stage II lung adenocarcinoma. Sequenced here: lung tumor tissue, sampled before any cancer treatment.

CDR3: CASSGSRGNTIYF. The CDR3 nucleotides read TGCGCCAGCAGCGGATCGAGGGGGAACACCATATATTTT. J is TRBJ1-3 and V is TRBV1; TRBD1 is the table's D call, not checked against the DNA. TRBV1 is marked as a pseudogene. CDR3 length equals 13 residues.